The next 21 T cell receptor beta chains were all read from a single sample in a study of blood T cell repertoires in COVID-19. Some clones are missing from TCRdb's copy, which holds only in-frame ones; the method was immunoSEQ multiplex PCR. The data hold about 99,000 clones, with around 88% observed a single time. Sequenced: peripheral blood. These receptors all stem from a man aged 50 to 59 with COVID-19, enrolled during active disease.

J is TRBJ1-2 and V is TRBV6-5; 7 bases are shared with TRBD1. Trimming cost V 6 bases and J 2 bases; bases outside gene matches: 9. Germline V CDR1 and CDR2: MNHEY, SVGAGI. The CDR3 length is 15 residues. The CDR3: CASRKEYRGNYGYTF. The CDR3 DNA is TGTGCCAGCAGGAAGGAATACAGGGGAAACTATGGCTACACCTTC.

CDR3: CASSVFSQFTDTQYF. The CDR3 DNA is TGTGCCAGCAGCGTTTTCTCACAATTCACAGATACGCAGTATTTT. The genes are TRBV9 and TRBJ2-3; D call uncertain. CDR1 SGDLS and CDR2 YYNGEE come from the germline V gene. The CDR3 loop spans 15 amino acids. With 2 bases removed from V and 2 bases from J, the gap between germline ends came to 12 bases.

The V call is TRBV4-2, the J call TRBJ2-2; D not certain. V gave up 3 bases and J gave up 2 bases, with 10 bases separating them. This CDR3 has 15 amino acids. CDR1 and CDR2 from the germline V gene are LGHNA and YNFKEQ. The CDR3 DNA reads TGTGCCAGCAGCCAGGCGTGGGCCAACACCGGGGAGCTGTTTTTT. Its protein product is CASSQAWANTGELFF.

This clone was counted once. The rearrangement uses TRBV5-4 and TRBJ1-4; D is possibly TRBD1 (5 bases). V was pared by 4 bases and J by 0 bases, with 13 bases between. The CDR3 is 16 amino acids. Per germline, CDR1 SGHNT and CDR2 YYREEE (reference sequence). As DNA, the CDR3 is TGTGCCAGCAGCGCTGGGGGGGGACCAACTAATGAAAAACTGTTTTTT. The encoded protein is CASSAGGGPTNEKLFF. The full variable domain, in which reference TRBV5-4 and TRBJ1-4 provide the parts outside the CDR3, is ETGVTQSPTHLIKTRGQQVTLRCSSQSGHNTVSWYQQALGQGPQFIFQYYREEENGRGNFPPRFSGLQFPNYSSELNVNALELDDSALYLCASSAGGGPTNEKLFFGSGTQLSVL.

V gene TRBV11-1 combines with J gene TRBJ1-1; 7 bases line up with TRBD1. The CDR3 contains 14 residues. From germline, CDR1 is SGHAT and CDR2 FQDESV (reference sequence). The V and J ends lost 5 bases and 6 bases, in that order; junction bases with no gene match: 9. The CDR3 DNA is TGTGCCAGCAGCCGGAGTACAGGGGCCTCTGAAGCTTTCTTT. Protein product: CASSRSTGASEAFF.

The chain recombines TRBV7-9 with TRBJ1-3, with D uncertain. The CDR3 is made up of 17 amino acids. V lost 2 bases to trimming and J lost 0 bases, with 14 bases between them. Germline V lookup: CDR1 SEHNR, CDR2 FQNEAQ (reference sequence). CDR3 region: CASSLRRHPSSGNTIYF. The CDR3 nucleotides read TGTGCCAGCAGCTTAAGAAGACACCCGAGCTCTGGAAACACCATATATTTT.

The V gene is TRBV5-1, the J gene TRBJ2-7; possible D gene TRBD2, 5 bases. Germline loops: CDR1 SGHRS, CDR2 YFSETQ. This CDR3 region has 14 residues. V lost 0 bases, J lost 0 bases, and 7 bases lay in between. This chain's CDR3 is CASSLVGSSYEQYF. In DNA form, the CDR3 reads TGCGCCAGCAGCTTGGTAGGGAGCTCCTACGAGCAGTACTTC. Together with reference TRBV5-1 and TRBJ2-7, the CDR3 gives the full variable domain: KAGVTQTPRYLIKTRGQQVTLSCSPISGHRSVSWYQQTPGQGLQFLFEYFSETQRNKGNFPGRFSGRQFSNSRSEMNVSTLELGDSALYLCASSLVGSSYEQYFGPGTRLTVT.

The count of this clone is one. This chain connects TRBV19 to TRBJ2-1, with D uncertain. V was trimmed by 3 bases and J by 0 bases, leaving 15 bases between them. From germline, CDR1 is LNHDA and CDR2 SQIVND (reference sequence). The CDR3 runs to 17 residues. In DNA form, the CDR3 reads TGTGCCAGTAGTATCTCTTCCGGATACTACTCCTACAATGAGCAGTTCTTC. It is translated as CASSISSGYYSYNEQFF.

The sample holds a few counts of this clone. CDR3 DNA sequence: TGTGCCTGGAGTTTAGCGGGGGGCCTTTACGAGCAGTACTTC. Protein sequence: CAWSLAGGLYEQYF. This rearrangement joins TRBV30 to TRBJ2-7, with 10 bases aligning to TRBD2. The CDR3 consists of 14 residues. The V gene's germline CDR1 is GTSNPN and CDR2 SVGIG (reference sequence). The junction had 5 bases not matched to a gene; V was cut back by 2 bases and J by 4 bases.

In DNA form, the CDR3 reads TGTGCCAGCAGCTTAGAGCCGGTAAATACGCAGTATTTT. Encoded protein: CASSLEPVNTQYF. The chain joins TRBV11-2 to TRBJ2-3; no definite D call. Germline CDR1 and CDR2: SGHAT and FQNNGV. The CDR3 is 13 residues long. V shed 0 bases and J shed 7 bases, with 8 bases lying between them.

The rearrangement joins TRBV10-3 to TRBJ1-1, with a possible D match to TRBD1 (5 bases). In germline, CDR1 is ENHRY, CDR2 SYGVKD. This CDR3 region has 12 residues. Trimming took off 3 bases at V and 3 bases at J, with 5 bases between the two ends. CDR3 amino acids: CAISDRDTEAFF. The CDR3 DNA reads TGTGCCATCAGTGACAGGGACACTGAAGCTTTCTTT.

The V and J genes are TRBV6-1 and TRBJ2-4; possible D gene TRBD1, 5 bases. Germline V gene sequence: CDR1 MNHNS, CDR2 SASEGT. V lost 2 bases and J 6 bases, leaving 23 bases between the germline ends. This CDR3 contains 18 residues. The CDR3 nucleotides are TGTGCCAGCAGTGAATCCCAGGGTGCGACACCGGTTTTAAACATTCAGTACTTC. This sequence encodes CASSESQGATPVLNIQYF.

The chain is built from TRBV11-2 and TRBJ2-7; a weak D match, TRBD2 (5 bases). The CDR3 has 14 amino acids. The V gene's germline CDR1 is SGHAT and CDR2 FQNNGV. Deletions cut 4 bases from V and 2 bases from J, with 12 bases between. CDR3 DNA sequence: TGTGCCAGCAGCTCTCCGGGGTGGGCCTACGAGCAGTACTTC. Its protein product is CASSSPGWAYEQYF.

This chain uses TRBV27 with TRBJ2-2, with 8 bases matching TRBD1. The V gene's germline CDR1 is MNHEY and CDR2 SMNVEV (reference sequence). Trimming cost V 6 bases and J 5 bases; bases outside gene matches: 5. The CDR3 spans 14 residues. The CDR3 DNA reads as TGTGCCAGCAGACAGGGGGTTGCTACCGGGGAGCTGTTTTTT. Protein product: CASRQGVATGELFF.

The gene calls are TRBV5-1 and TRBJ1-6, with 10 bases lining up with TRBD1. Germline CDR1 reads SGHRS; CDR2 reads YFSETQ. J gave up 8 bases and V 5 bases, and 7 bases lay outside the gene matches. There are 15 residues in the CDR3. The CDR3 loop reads CASSTTGTGDSPLHF. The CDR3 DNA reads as TGCGCCAGCAGTACCACCGGGACAGGGGATTCACCCCTCCACTTT. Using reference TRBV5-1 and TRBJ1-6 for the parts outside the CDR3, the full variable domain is KAGVTQTPRYLIKTRGQQVTLSCSPISGHRSVSWYQQTPGQGLQFLFEYFSETQRNKGNFPGRFSGRQFSNSRSEMNVSTLELGDSALYLCASSTTGTGDSPLHFGNGTRLTVT.

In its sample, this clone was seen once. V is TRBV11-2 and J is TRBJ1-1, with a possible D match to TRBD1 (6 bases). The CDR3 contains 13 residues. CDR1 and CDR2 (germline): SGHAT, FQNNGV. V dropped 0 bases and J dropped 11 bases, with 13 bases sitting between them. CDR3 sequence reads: CASSLDRGGSAFF. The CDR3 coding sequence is TGTGCCAGCAGCTTAGATAGGGGGGGGTCCGCTTTCTTT.

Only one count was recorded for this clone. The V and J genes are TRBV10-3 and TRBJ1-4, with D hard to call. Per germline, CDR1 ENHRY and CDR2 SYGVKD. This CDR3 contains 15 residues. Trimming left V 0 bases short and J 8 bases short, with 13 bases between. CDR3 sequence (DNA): TGTGCCATCAGTGAGTCGAGCGGGGTTGGGGAAAAACTGTTTTTT. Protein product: CAISESSGVGEKLFF.

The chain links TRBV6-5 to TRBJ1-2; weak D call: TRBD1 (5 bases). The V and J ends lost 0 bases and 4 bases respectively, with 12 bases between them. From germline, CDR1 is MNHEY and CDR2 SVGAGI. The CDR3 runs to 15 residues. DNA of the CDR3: TGTGCCAGCAGTTACTCGTATCGGGGGGGCTATGGCTACACCTTC. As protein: CASSYSYRGGYGYTF.

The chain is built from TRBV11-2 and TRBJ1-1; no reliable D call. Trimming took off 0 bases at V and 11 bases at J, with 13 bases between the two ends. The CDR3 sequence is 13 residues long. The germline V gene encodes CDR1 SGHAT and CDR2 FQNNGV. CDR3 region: CASSLDTLRGAFF. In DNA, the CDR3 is TGTGCCAGCAGCTTAGATACACTCCGGGGTGCTTTCTTT. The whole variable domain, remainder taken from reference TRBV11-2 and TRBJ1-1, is EAGVAQSPRYKIIEKRQSVAFWCNPISGHATLYWYQQILGQGPKLLIQFQNNGVVDDSQLPKDRFSAERLKGVDSTLKIQPAKLEDSAVYLCASSLDTLRGAFFGQGTRLTVV.

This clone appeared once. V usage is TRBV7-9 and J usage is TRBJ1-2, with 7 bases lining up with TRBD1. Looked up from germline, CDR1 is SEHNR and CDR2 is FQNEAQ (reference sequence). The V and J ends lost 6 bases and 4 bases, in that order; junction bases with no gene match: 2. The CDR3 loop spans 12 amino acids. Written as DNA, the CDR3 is TGTGCCAGCAGTTGGACAGGCTATGGCTACACCTTC. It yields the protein CASSWTGYGYTF.

The CDR3 loop reads CAIKPSRGTANTEAFF. DNA for the CDR3: TGTGCCATCAAGCCGTCCCGGGGGACGGCGAACACTGAAGCTTTCTTT. The V gene is TRBV10-3, the J gene TRBJ1-1, with a possible D match to TRBD1 (5 bases). Germline V gives CDR1 ENHRY, CDR2 SYGVKD. Trimming shortened V by 7 bases and J by 1 base, and 19 bases separated the two germline ends. The CDR3 extends over 16 amino acids.